A single sample gave rise to the 17 T cell receptor beta chains below, sequenced in a study of glioma-infiltrating T cells. TCR alpha and beta CDR3 regions were amplified from RNA using iRepertoire nested multiplex PCR. TCRdb re-called the multiplex PCR reads with MiXCR, one entry per CDR3 protein. This table has some 130,000 distinct CDR3 sequences, under 25% appearing once. Sequencing used glioma tissue, nonneoplastic brain tissue, or PBMCs (not recorded which). All receptors derive from a human donor with low-grade glioma or glioblastoma, undergoing nonglioma brain surgery, or in good health (not recorded which).

This clonotype was recorded at least ten times. This rearrangement joins TRBV4-2 to TRBJ2-7; D unresolved. Germline lookup yields CDR1 LGHNA and CDR2 YNFKEQ. This CDR3 is 15 amino acids long. Trimming removed 0 bases from V and 0 bases from J, with 9 bases in between. The CDR3 DNA reads as TGTGCCAGCAGCCAAGAACAGCATAGCTCCTACGAGCAGTACGTC. Amino acids: CASSQEQHSSYEQYV.

This clonotype has only a few counts. This rearrangement joins TRBV5-1 to TRBJ2-3, with TRBD2 matching 15 bases. The V gene end was trimmed by 4 bases and the J gene end by 0 bases; junction bases not matched to a gene: 12. CDR1 SGHRS and CDR2 YFSETQ come from the germline V gene. The CDR3 totals 20 residues. CDR3 residues: CASSPGLAGGYSYSTDTQYF. The CDR3, as DNA: TGCGCCAGCAGCCCAGGACTAGCGGGGGGGTACTCCTATAGCACAGATACGCAGTATTTT.

The rearrangement uses TRBV7-9 and TRBJ2-5, with a tentative D call TRBD2 (5 bases). V gave up 5 bases and J gave up 4 bases, with 17 bases separating them. Germline values: CDR1 SEHNR, CDR2 FQNEAQ (reference sequence). The CDR3 has 15 residues. The CDR3 DNA reads as TGTGCCAGCAGCACCACCGGGAAAAACCTAGAGACCCAGTACTTC. It codes for CASSTTGKNLETQYF.

This clonotype came up many times. The chain combines TRBV20-1 with TRBJ1-1; D uncertain. Germline CDR1 DFQATT, CDR2 SNEGSKA (reference sequence). V lost 0 bases and J 4 bases, leaving 9 bases between the germline ends. The CDR3 totals 13 residues. CDR3 nucleotide sequence: TGCAGTGCTAGAGAGGAGGAGAGCACTGAAGCTTTCTTT. Its protein is CSAREEESTEAFF.

This clonotype occurred many times. The chain recombines TRBV9 with TRBJ2-3; weak D call: TRBD1 (5 bases). Germline V lookup: CDR1 SGDLS, CDR2 YYNGEE. V was pared by 8 bases and J by 2 bases, with 18 bases between. The CDR3 covers 15 residues. In nucleotides, the CDR3 is TGTGCCAGTCAGTCAGGGAAAATGCACACAGATACGCAGTATTTT. Its protein is CASQSGKMHTDTQYF.

This clonotype was seen repeatedly, ten times or more. The chain has TRBV20-1 and TRBJ2-3; 14 bases align to TRBD2. CDR1 and CDR2 (germline): DFQATT, SNEGSKA (reference sequence). V gave up 5 bases and J gave up 5 bases; unmatched junction bases: 6. The CDR3 sequence is 15 residues long. CDR3 sequence: CSAGLTSGGVDTQYF. The DNA for the CDR3 is TGCAGTGCTGGACTGACTAGCGGGGGGGTAGATACGCAGTATTTT.

With respect to this clonotype: A much larger clonotype is one base distant, so this may be a read error. The chain combines TRBV6-6 with TRBJ2-3; TRBD2 might be the D (5 bases). Germline CDR1 reads MNHNY; CDR2 reads SVGAGI (reference sequence). The CDR3 runs 14 residues. The CDR3 is CASSYSRDADRQYF. CDR3 sequence (DNA): TGTGCCAGCAGTTACTCGAGGGATGCAGATAGGCAGTATTTT.

Only a few counts were recorded for this clonotype. The CDR3, as DNA: TGTGCCGTAGAAAGAGGACAGTTGAACACTGAAGCTTTCTTT. It specifies CAVERGQLNTEAFF. This rearrangement joins TRBV2 to TRBJ1-1, with D perhaps matching TRBD1 (6 bases). The CDR3 runs 14 residues. V shed 11 bases and J shed 0 bases, with 16 bases lying between them. Germline V CDR1 and CDR2: SNHLY, FYNNEI. The full variable domain, its missing parts supplied by reference TRBV2 and TRBJ1-1, is EPEVTQTPSHQVTQMGQEVILRCVPISNHLYFYWYRQILGQKVEFLVSFYNNEISEKSEIFDDQFSVERPDGSNFTLKIRSTKLEDSAMYFCAVERGQLNTEAFFGQGTRLTVV.

This clonotype was recorded a few times. This chain joins TRBV25-1 and TRBJ2-3; the match to TRBD2 covers 10 bases. The germline V gene has CDR1 MGHDK and CDR2 SYGVNS. The CDR3 loop spans 17 amino acids. J gave up 8 bases and V 4 bases, and 15 bases lay outside the gene matches. DNA for the CDR3: TGTGCCAGCAGTGGCGGACTAGCGGTGGGCGGGGTAGCTACGCAGTATTTT. Its translation: CASSGGLAVGGVATQYF.

This clonotype has only a few counts. The chain employs TRBV3-1 and TRBJ1-5; D is uncertain. Germline V gene data show CDR1 as LGHDT and CDR2 as YNNKEL (reference sequence). The V end lost 1 base, the J end lost 6 bases, and 10 bases lay between the germline ends. The CDR3 is 14 amino acids. CDR3 in amino acids: CASSQGIAGQPQHF. The CDR3 nucleotides are TGTGCCAGCAGCCAAGGGATCGCAGGTCAGCCCCAGCATTTT.

J is TRBJ1-2 and V is TRBV12-3 or TRBV12-4; no clear D gene. The CDR3 covers 14 residues. Between the trimmed V and J ends, which lost 4 bases and 3 bases, there was a span of 12 bases. The CDR3 here is CASSSRTGYYGYTF. In nucleotides, the CDR3 is TGTGCCAGCAGTTCTCGGACGGGGTACTATGGCTACACCTTC.

The chain joins TRBV12-3 or TRBV12-4 to TRBJ2-3; possibly TRBD1 for D (5 bases). The CDR3 spans 15 residues. V was clipped by 8 bases and J by 8 bases, with 23 bases between them. The CDR3 protein is CASRTSGPTTVTQYF. In DNA form, the CDR3 reads TGTGCCAGCCGGACCTCAGGGCCTACTACCGTTACGCAGTATTTT.

The chain carries TRBV29-1 and TRBJ1-2, with 8 positions matching TRBD1. Germline V lookup: CDR1 SQVTM, CDR2 ANQGSEA. V gave up 2 bases and J gave up 7 bases; unmatched junction bases: 9. The CDR3 length is 14 residues. CDR3 in amino acids: CSVERGQEAFGYTF. In nucleotides, the CDR3 is TGCAGCGTTGAAAGGGGACAGGAAGCTTTTGGCTACACCTTC. Full variable domain (remainder filled in from reference TRBV29-1 and TRBJ1-2): SAVISQKPSRDICQRGTSLTIQCQVDSQVTMMFWYRQQPGQSLTLIATANQGSEATYESGFVIDKFPISRPNLTFSTLTVSNMSPEDSSIYLCSVERGQEAFGYTFGSGTRLTVV.

This clonotype was seen at least ten times. The rearrangement links TRBV6-2 or TRBV6-3 to TRBJ1-1; D gene uncertain. Trimming shortened V by 2 bases and J by 7 bases, and 11 bases separated the two germline ends. The germline V gene encodes CDR1 MNHEY and CDR2 SVGEGT. CDR3 length: 13 amino acids. DNA of the CDR3: TGTGCCAGCAGTTACAATTGGCGTATTGAAGCTTTCTTT. It translates to CASSYNWRIEAFF.

This clonotype was detected only once. This may stem from a read error, because a much larger clone lies one nucleotide away. The chain carries TRBV6-9 and TRBJ1-1; D possibly corresponds to TRBD1 (5 bases). Trimming cost V 4 bases and J 1 base, with 7 bases left between them. Germline values: CDR1 MNHGY, CDR2 SVAAGI. CDR3 length: 13 amino acids. The CDR3, as DNA: TGTGCCAGCAGTTCCGACAGGAACACTGAAGCTTTCTTT. This gives the protein CASSSDRNTEAFF.

This clonotype was counted a single time. CDR3 residues: CASSERTGYTNQPQHF. Here the CDR3 DNA reads TGTGCCAGCAGTGAAAGGACAGGGTATACCAATCAGCCCCAGCATTTT. V gene TRBV25-1 combines with J gene TRBJ1-5; 8 bases match TRBD1. Germline V gene lookup returns CDR1 MGHDK and CDR2 SYGVNS. The CDR3 runs to 16 residues. The V and J ends lost 2 bases and 3 bases, in that order; junction bases with no gene match: 6.

This clonotype showed up just a few times. The J gene is TRBJ2-3, the V gene TRBV7-9, with D perhaps being TRBD1 or TRBD2 (5 bases each). CDR3 length: 15 residues. Germline lookup yields CDR1 SEHNR and CDR2 FQNEAQ (reference sequence). Trimming shortened V by 4 bases and J by 5 bases, and 16 bases separated the two germline ends. DNA of the CDR3: TGTGCCAGCAGCTATCTTCGAGGGGTGTTAGATACGCAGTATTTT. Amino acids: CASSYLRGVLDTQYF.